Below are 7 T cell receptor beta chains sequenced from a single sample in a study of CD8+ T cells in alopecia areata. Reverse transcribed after extraction, RNA yielded cDNA as the sequencing template. The assay was immunoSEQ multiplex PCR, and TCRdb's table has in-frame clones only and misses some. The table lists around 140,000 clones, about 85% of them singletons, with over 10% in the top ten. This sample's treatment: oral pan-JAK inhibitor, 5-10 mg twice daily. The sequencing used CD8+ T cells sorted from blood, collected at week 4, from a patient treated with tofacitinib. The source is a human donor with alopecia areata.

The chain has TRBV9 and TRBJ2-7; 8 bases are shared with TRBD2. Looked up from germline, CDR1 is SGDLS and CDR2 is YYNGEE. The CDR3 is 14 amino acids. V lost 4 bases and J lost 3; bases outside the gene matches: 6. For the CDR3, the DNA is TGTGCCAGCAGCCCCGGGCTAGCGGGCTACGAGCAGTACTTC. Translated, it gives CASSPGLAGYEQYF.

The V call is TRBV11-2, the J call TRBJ2-7; TRBD2 agrees at 8 bases. Germline CDR1 is SGHAT and CDR2 is FQNNGV. The CDR3 runs to 15 residues. V dropped 5 bases and J dropped 3; count of bases not matched to a gene: 9. The CDR3: CASSRGTSEYYEQYF. The CDR3 nucleotides are TGTGCCAGCAGCCGCGGGACTAGTGAGTACTACGAGCAGTACTTC.

This chain uses TRBV5-1 with TRBJ2-4; 8 positions agree with TRBD1. With V trimmed by 3 bases and J by 5 bases, 7 bases remained unmatched. CDR1 is SGHRS and CDR2 is YFSETQ in the germline V gene. The CDR3 contains 15 residues. CDR3 protein: CASSSGTGNQNIQYF. In nucleotides, the CDR3 is TGCGCCAGCAGCTCCGGGACAGGCAATCAAAACATTCAGTACTTC.

V usage is TRBV5-4 and J usage is TRBJ2-5, with D perhaps TRBD2 (6 bases). The V and J ends lost 4 bases and 0 bases respectively, with 10 bases between them. The CDR3 runs 14 residues. Germline V gives CDR1 SGHNT, CDR2 YYREEE (reference sequence). CDR3 sequence reads: CASSPWGDQETQYF. The CDR3, as DNA: TGTGCCAGCAGCCCCTGGGGGGACCAAGAGACCCAGTACTTC.

The chain uses TRBV9 and TRBJ1-5; maybe TRBD1 (5 bases). CDR1 SGDLS and CDR2 YYNGEE come from the germline V gene. CDR3 length: 14 amino acids. Trimming shortened V by 0 bases and J by 7 bases, and 11 bases separated the two germline ends. In DNA form, the CDR3 reads TGTGCCAGCAGCGTAGAAGGAGGGACGCAGCCCCAGCATTTT. Its translation is CASSVEGGTQPQHF.

This chain links TRBV6-6 with TRBJ2-1, with 8 nucleotides matching TRBD2. Trimming cost V 10 bases and J 1 base; bases outside gene matches: 6. The CDR3 extends over 14 amino acids. Germline V gene lookup returns CDR1 MNHNY and CDR2 SVGAGI (reference sequence). The CDR3 nucleotides read TGTGCCACTGATAGCGGGAATTCCTACAATGAGCAGTTCTTC. It codes for CATDSGNSYNEQFF.

The chain uses TRBV5-1 and TRBJ2-6; D uncertain. Germline V gene data show CDR1 as SGHRS and CDR2 as YFSETQ. This CDR3 is built from 16 residues. The V end was cut by 0 bases, the J end by 0 bases, with 7 bases between. The CDR3 bases are TGCGCCAGCAGCTTGGATTTGAACTCTGGGGCCAACGTCCTGACTTTC. Its translation is CASSLDLNSGANVLTF.